Below, 5 T cell receptor beta chains from the same sample are listed, as sequenced in a study of blood T cell repertoires in COVID-19. The data were produced by immunoSEQ multiplex PCR, yet TCRdb's version contains in-frame clones alone and is incomplete. The data show about 200,000 clones, 70% to 80% seen once. The sample consisted of peripheral blood. The receptors come from a woman aged 40 to 50 with COVID-19, enrolled during active disease.

Written as DNA, the CDR3 is TGTGCCAGCAGCCAACCAAGGGGAACTGGAAACACCATATATTTT. Amino acid sequence: CASSQPRGTGNTIYF. V and J are TRBV3-1 (or the pseudogene TRBV3-2) and TRBJ1-3; D may be TRBD1 (5 bases). Germline CDR1 is LGHDT and CDR2 is YNNKEL (reference sequence). The CDR3 contains 15 residues. V was cut by 2 bases and J by 2 bases, with 10 bases left in between.

J is TRBJ1-1 and V is TRBV27, with D maybe TRBD1 (5 bases). The CDR3 loop spans 15 amino acids. Looked up from germline, CDR1 is MNHEY and CDR2 is SMNVEV (reference sequence). V shed 6 bases and J shed 1 base, with 15 bases lying between them. The CDR3, as DNA: TGTGCCAGCAGCCCCACAGGTTTGTGGAACACTGAAGCTTTCTTT. Translated, it gives CASSPTGLWNTEAFF.

The V call is TRBV18, the J call TRBJ2-3, with D maybe TRBD2 (7 bases). The CDR3 loop spans 16 amino acids. Looked up from germline, CDR1 is KGHSH and CDR2 is LQKENI. Between the trimmed V and J ends, which lost 0 bases and 1 base, there was a span of 11 bases. The DNA for the CDR3 is TGTGCCAGCTCACCACCTTCGGGGGGCGGCACAGATACGCAGTATTTT. As protein: CASSPPSGGGTDTQYF.

The rearrangement joins TRBV25-1 to TRBJ2-1; TRBD2 agrees at 10 bases. The CDR3 sequence is 16 residues long. Unmatched junction bases numbered 6, after V lost 3 bases and J lost 4 bases. The germline V gene encodes CDR1 MGHDK and CDR2 SYGVNS. This CDR3 reads CASSDTSGRVYNEQFF. The CDR3 nucleotides are TGTGCCAGCAGTGATACGAGCGGGAGGGTTTACAATGAGCAGTTCTTC.

The gene calls are TRBV4-2 and TRBJ2-7; D unresolved. Trimming removed 1 base from V and 0 bases from J, with 16 bases in between. The CDR3 is made up of 17 amino acids. Germline CDR1 LGHNA, CDR2 YNFKEQ. The CDR3 spells CASSQGVGQSASYEQYF. CDR3 coding DNA: TGTGCCAGCAGCCAAGGCGTTGGGCAGTCGGCCTCCTACGAGCAGTACTTC.